This TCR beta chain was sequenced during a study of shared clonotypes between healthy human individuals (dated by TCRdb to 2020 to 2022). In terms of the full investigation: The cohort included three men and a couple of women between 18 and 49 years of age. To increase sequencing depth and limit assay-specific biases, TCR repertoire library preparation and sequencing were carried out by different laboratories using diverse techniques. Between about 0.85 and 9.5 billion PBMCs per donor were obtained by leukapheresis. Blood TCR repertoires of a handful of healthy adults were deeply sequenced to estimate repertoire size and the extent of clonotype sharing between individuals. For each donor, three plates each were used for CD4 naive and CD4 memory, two plates were used for CD8 naive, and one plate was used for CD8 memory.

What the authors observed across the whole study: Because the study included a small number of donors, the genetic and exposure-history diversity represented was limited. When four donors were compared, the shared fraction of clonotypes was around 5% for naive CD4, about 4% for naive CD8, 2% to 2.5% for memory CD4, and around 0.4% for memory CD8. Naive subsets generally had larger estimated clonotype richness than memory subsets did. Sampling was limited to blood, and TCR repertoires in tissue likely differ from TCR repertoires in blood. Higher generation probabilities were observed for clonotypes shared by all four sorted-subset donors than for non-shared clonotypes. Based on pairwise subsampling, the degree of clonotype sharing among donors was expected to be affected by sequencing depth. Incomplete sequencing was indicated by rarefaction of sorted-subset datasets, despite the large sequencing depth.

Including the terminal cysteine and phenylalanine, the CDR3 comprises 15 residues. The kept DNA is CDR3 alone, 45 bases in frame from the first base. Trimming takes 5 bases off V and 4 bases off J; junction bases not matched to a gene: 10. The germline V gene (reference sequence) provides CDR1 MNHEY and CDR2 SMNVEV. Using the deep immunoSEQ assay, multiplex PCR amplified TCR CDR3 regions from genomic DNA. Extracted genomic DNA from each cell subset was spread evenly across all wells of several immunoSEQ 96-well plates, with each plate serving as a replicate. For sorted subsets, each replicate PCR was loaded with about 0.2 ug genomic DNA, equivalent to roughly 30,000 T cell genomes. Purified libraries were measured with a Qubit 3.0 fluorometer, size-checked on a Bioanalyzer 2100, and measured again with the KAPA Library Quantification kit. Each immunoSEQ 96-well plate was sequenced on its own single-read 150-cycle Illumina NextSeq 550 flow cell. The published analysis was carried out like this. Because the immunoSEQ output included only junctional sequences and no quality scores, the filtering could not be the same as the filtering used for full-length reads. Sequences were annotated with PyIR, a Python wrapper for IgBLAST v1.9, and V/J genes and CDR3 were assigned using IMGT germline references. Reads were removed for weak V/J assignments (E-value above 1e-6), missing CDR3, stop codons, out-of-frame junctions, or ambiguous translated residues. A V3J clonotype was defined by an identical inferred V gene, J gene, and CDR3 amino acid sequence. Percentage overlap between repertoires was calculated by dividing the number of shared unique clonotypes by the size of the smaller repertoire. Repertoire richness was assessed with RTK rarefaction, the Chao1 estimator, and Recon v2.1 estimates of unobserved clonotypes. Generation probabilities for all TCRbeta clonotypes obtained by the gDNA method from a few donors were computed using OLGA. TCRdb stores this immuneACCESS table with in-frame sequences only. Part of the clones is absent; in the studies checked, under half of the shortfall reflects unresolved V genes, and no reason is known for the rest. V and J calls and clone size follow that table, whereas D and trimming were derived from the DNA. Recorded for this sample are 550,000 to 750,000 clones; around 95% of them occurred a single time. Less than 0.13% of the sample comes from the top ten.

CD8 naive samples were CD45RO-negative cells positively selected for CCR7, giving a CD45RA+CCR7+ population that excluded TemRA cells. Donors were healthy HIV-negative adults with no recently reported acute infections or vaccinations. Every donor was a Caucasian adult residing in Nashville, Tennessee, USA. After blood collection by leukapheresis, PBMCs were isolated using Ficoll-Histopaque density gradient centrifugation and then cryopreserved in the vapor phase of liquid nitrogen. Analytical flow cytometry was used to check the purity and quantity of every magnetically sorted T cell population. From each sorted fraction, genomic DNA was isolated and quantified by UV absorbance on a Nanodrop 2000c. In the case of this clone: Its antigen target is currently unknown. No qualities accompany the bases; no much larger clone lies one base away.

The chain is assembled from TRBV27 and TRBJ1-2, and TRBD1 aligns with 7 junction nucleotides. The sequence derives from a woman between 25 and 40 years old in good health. The specimen was naive CD8+ T cells sorted from blood. According to the study, the label for this sample's cell subset or site signals: CD45RA+CCR7+. The bases are TGTGCCAGCAGTGGCCGTGGGACAGCTGTCTATGGCTACACCTTC. It codes for CASSGRGTAVYGYTF.